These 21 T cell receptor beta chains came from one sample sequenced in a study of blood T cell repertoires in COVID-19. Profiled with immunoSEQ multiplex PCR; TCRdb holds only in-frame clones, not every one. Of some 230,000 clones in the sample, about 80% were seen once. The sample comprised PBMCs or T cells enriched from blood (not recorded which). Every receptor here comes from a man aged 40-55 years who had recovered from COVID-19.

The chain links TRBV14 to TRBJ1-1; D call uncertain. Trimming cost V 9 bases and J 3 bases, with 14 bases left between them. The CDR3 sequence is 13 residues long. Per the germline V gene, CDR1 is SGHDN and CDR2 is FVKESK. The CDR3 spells CASAPPGDTEAFF. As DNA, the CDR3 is TGTGCCAGTGCTCCCCCCGGGGACACTGAAGCTTTCTTT.

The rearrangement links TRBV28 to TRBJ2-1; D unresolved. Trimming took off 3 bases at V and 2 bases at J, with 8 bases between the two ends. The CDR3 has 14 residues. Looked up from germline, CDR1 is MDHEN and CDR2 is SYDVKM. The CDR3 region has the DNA TGTGCCAGCAGTTTTATGAGCACCTACAATGAGCAGTTCTTC. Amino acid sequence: CASSFMSTYNEQFF.

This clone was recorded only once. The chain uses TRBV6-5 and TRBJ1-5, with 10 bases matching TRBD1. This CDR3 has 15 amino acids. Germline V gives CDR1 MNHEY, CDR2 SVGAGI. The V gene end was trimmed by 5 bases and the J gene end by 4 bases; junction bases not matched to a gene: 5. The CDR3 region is CASSPGTGVNQPQHF. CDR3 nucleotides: TGTGCCAGCAGTCCCGGGACAGGGGTAAATCAGCCCCAGCATTTT.

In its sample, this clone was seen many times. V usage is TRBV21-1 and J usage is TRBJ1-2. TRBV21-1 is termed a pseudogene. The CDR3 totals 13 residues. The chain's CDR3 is CASSKGPGGGYTF. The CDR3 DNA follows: TGTGCCAGCAGCAAAGGACCGGGCGGGGGCTACACCTTC.

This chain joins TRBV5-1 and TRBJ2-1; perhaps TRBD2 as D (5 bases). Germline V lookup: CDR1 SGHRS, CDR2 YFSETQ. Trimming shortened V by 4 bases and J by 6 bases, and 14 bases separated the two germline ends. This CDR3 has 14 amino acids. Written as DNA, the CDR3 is TGCGCCAGCAGCGCCCGGACTCCCATCAATGAGCAGTTCTTC. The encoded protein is CASSARTPINEQFF. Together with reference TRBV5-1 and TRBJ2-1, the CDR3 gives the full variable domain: KAGVTQTPRYLIKTRGQQVTLSCSPISGHRSVSWYQQTPGQGLQFLFEYFSETQRNKGNFPGRFSGRQFSNSRSEMNVSTLELGDSALYLCASSARTPINEQFFGPGTRLTVL.

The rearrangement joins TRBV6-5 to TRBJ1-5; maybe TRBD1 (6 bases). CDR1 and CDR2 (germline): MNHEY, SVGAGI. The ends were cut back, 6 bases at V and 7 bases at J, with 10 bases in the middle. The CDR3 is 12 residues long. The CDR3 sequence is CASSRGDQPQHF. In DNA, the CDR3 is TGTGCCAGCAGCAGGGGAGACCAGCCCCAGCATTTT.

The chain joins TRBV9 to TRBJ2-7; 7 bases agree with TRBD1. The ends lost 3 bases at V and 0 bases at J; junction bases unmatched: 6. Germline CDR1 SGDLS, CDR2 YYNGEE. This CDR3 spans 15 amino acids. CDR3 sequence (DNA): TGTGCCAGCAGCGAAGGGGGCCCCTCCTCCTACGAGCAGTACTTC. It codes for CASSEGGPSSYEQYF.

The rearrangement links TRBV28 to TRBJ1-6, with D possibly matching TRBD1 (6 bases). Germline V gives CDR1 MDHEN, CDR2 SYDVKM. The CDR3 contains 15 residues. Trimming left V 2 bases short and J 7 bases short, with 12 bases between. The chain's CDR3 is CASSLTGQMNSPLHF. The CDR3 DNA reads TGTGCCAGCAGTTTAACCGGACAGATGAATTCACCCCTCCACTTT.

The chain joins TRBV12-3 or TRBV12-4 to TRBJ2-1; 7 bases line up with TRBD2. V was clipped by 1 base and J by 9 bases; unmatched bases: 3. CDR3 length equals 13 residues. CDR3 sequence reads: CASSLGGGIEQFF. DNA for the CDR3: TGTGCCAGCAGTTTAGGGGGAGGGATTGAGCAGTTCTTC.

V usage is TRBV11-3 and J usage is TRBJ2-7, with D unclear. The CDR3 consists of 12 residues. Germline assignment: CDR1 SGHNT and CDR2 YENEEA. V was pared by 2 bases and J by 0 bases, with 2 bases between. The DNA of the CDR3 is TGTGCCAGCAGCTTACACTCCTACGAGCAGTACTTC. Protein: CASSLHSYEQYF.

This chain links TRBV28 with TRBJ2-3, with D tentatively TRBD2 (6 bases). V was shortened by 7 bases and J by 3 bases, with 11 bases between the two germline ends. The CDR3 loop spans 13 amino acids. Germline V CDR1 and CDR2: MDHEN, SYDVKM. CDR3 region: CASMEGRTDTQYF. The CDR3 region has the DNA TGTGCCAGCATGGAGGGTAGGACAGATACGCAGTATTTT.

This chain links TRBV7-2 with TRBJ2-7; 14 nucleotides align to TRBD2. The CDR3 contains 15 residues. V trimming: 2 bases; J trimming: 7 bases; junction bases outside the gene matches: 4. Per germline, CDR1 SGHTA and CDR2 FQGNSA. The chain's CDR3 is CASSLLGTSGGEQYF. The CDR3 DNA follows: TGTGCCAGCAGCTTACTCGGGACTAGCGGGGGAGAGCAGTACTTC. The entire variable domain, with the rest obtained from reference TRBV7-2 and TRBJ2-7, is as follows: GAGVSQSPSNKVTEKGKDVELRCDPISGHTALYWYRQSLGQGLEFLIYFQGNSAPDKSGLPSDRFSAERTGGSVSTLTIQRTQQEDSAVYLCASSLLGTSGGEQYFGPGTRLTVT.

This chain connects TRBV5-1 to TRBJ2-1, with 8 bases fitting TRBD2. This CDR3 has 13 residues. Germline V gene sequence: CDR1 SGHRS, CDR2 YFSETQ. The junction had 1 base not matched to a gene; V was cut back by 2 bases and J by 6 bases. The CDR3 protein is CASSLGTSNEQFF. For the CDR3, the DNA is TGCGCCAGCAGCTTAGGGACTAGCAATGAGCAGTTCTTC. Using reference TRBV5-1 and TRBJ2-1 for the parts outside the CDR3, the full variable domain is KAGVTQTPRYLIKTRGQQVTLSCSPISGHRSVSWYQQTPGQGLQFLFEYFSETQRNKGNFPGRFSGRQFSNSRSEMNVSTLELGDSALYLCASSLGTSNEQFFGPGTRLTVL.

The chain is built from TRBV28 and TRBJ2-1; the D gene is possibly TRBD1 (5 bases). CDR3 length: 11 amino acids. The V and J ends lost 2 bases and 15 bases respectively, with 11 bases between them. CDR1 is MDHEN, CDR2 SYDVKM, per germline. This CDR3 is CASSLTRDRFF. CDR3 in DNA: TGTGCCAGCAGTTTAACCAGGGATAGGTTCTTC.

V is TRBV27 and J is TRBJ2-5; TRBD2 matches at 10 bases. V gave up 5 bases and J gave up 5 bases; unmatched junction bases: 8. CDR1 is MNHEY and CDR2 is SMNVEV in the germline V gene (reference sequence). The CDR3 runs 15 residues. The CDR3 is CASSPLTSGVETQYF. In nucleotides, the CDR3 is TGTGCCAGCAGTCCGCTAACTAGCGGGGTGGAGACCCAGTACTTC.

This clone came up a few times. In DNA form, the CDR3 reads TGTGCCAGCAGCCTCCGGTTAGGAGGGTCTAACTATGGCTACACCTTC. Amino acid sequence: CASSLRLGGSNYGYTF. The chain employs TRBV7-8 and TRBJ1-2; D is ambiguous. This CDR3 is built from 16 residues. The V end was cut by 5 bases, the J end by 0 bases, with 16 bases between. Germline CDR1 reads SGHVS; CDR2 reads FQNEAQ.

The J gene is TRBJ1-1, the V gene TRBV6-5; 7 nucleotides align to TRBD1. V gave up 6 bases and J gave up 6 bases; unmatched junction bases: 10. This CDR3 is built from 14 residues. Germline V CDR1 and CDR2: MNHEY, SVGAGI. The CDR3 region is CASRERQGHPEAFF. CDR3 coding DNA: TGTGCCAGCAGGGAGAGACAGGGACATCCTGAAGCTTTCTTT.

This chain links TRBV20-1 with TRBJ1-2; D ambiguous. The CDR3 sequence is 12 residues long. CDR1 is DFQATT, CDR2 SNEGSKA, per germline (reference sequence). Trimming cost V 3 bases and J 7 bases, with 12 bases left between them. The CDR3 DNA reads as TGCAGTGCTAGTGGGCGGGGAGGTGGCTACACCTTC. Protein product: CSASGRGGGYTF.

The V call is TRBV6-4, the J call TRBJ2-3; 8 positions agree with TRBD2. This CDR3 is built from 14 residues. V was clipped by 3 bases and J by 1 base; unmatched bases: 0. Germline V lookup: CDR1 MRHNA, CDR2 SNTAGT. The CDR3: CASSDSGGTDTQYF. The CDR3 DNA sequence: TGTGCCAGCAGTGATAGCGGGGGCACAGATACGCAGTATTTT.

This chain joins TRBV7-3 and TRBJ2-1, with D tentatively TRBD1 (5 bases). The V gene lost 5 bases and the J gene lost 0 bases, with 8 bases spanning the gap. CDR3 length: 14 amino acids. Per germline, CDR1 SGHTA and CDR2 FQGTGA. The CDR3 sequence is CASSRQPSYNEQFF. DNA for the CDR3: TGTGCCAGCAGCAGACAGCCCTCCTACAATGAGCAGTTCTTC.

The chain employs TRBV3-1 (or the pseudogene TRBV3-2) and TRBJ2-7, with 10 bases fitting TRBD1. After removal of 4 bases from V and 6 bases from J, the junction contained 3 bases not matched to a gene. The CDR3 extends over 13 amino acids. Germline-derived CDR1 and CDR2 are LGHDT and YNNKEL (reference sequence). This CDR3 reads CASSPRDRGEQYF. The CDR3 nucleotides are TGTGCCAGCAGCCCCCGGGACAGGGGCGAGCAGTACTTC.